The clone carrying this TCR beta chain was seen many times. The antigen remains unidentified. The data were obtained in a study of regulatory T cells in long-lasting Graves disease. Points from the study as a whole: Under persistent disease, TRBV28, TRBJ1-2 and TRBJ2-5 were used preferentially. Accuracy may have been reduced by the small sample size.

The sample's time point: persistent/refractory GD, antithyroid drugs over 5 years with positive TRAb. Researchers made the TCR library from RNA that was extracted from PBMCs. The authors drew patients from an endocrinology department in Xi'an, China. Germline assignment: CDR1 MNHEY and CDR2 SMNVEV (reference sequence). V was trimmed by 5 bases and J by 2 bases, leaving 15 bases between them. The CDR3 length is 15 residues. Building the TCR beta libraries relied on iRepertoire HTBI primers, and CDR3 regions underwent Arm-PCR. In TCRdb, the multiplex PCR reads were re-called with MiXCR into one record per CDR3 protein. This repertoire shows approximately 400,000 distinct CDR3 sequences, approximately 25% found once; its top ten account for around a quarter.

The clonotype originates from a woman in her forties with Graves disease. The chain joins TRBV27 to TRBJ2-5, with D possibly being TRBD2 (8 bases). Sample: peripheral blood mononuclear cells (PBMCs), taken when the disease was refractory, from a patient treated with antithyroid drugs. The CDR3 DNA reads TGTGCCAGCAGTCCCGGGAGGGGGCGGCAAGAGACCCAGTACTTC. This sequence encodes CASSPGRGRQETQYF.